These 22 T cell receptor beta chains share one sample of origin, sequenced in a study of T cell responses to AZD1222 COVID-19 vaccine. Sequencing used immunoSEQ multiplex PCR; TCRdb keeps in-frame clones, though not all of them. This repertoire shows about 89,000 clones, approximately 91% found once; its top ten account for 5% to 6%. This sample comprised peripheral blood, obtained 28 days after the second AZD1222 dose. Receptors were obtained from an adult who received the AZD1222 COVID-19 vaccine.

The count of this clone is one. The chain uses TRBV6-5 and TRBJ1-2; TRBD1 agrees at 12 bases. CDR1 and CDR2 from the germline V gene are MNHEY and SVGAGI. V lost 3 bases to trimming and J lost 8 bases; unmatched junction nucleotides: 10. CDR3 length equals 16 residues. The CDR3, as DNA: TGTGCCAGCAGTTATACACCGGGACAGGGGGCTGGAGGCTACACCTTC. Its protein is CASSYTPGQGAGGYTF.

CDR3 protein: CASNSGYEQYF. DNA of the CDR3: TGTGCCAGTAATTCCGGGTACGAGCAGTACTTC. The chain combines TRBV19 with TRBJ2-7; D ambiguous. The CDR3 has 11 amino acids. Looked up from germline, CDR1 is LNHDA and CDR2 is SQIVND (reference sequence). V dropped 7 bases and J dropped 4 bases, with 8 bases sitting between them.

The V and J genes are TRBV5-4 and TRBJ2-5, with D perhaps matching TRBD2 (7 bases). Germline V gives CDR1 SGHNT, CDR2 YYREEE (reference sequence). The V and J ends lost 4 bases and 5 bases respectively, with 12 bases between them. This CDR3 is 13 amino acids long. CDR3 residues: CASSTGTTETQYF. The DNA for the CDR3 is TGTGCCAGCAGCACAGGGACTACTGAGACCCAGTACTTC.

This chain links TRBV11-3 with TRBJ1-5; D is unclear. The germline gives CDR1 SGHNT, CDR2 YENEEA. The ends were cut back, 5 bases at V and 3 bases at J, with 8 bases in the middle. The CDR3 consists of 13 residues. The CDR3 protein is CASSRENNQPQHF. In DNA form, the CDR3 reads TGTGCCAGCAGCAGGGAAAACAATCAGCCCCAGCATTTT.

This sequence joins TRBV4-1 and TRBJ1-5; weak D call: TRBD1 (6 bases). CDR3 length: 13 amino acids. Trimming left V 4 bases short and J 15 bases short, with 19 bases between. CDR1 is MGHRA, CDR2 YSYEKL, per germline. The CDR3 DNA follows: TGCGCCAGCAGCCTAATACCGCGGGACACAGGGCATTTT. Translating it yields CASSLIPRDTGHF.

The chain recombines TRBV4-1 with TRBJ1-3; D may be TRBD1 (5 bases). Deletions cut 2 bases from V and 2 bases from J, with 10 bases between. Per germline, CDR1 MGHRA and CDR2 YSYEKL. This CDR3 contains 15 residues. The CDR3 DNA is TGCGCCAGCAGCCAACCCCAGGGTCCTGGAAACACCATATATTTT. Translating gives CASSQPQGPGNTIYF.

The genes are TRBV9 and TRBJ1-6; no reliable D call. Trimming pared 0 bases from V and 5 bases from J, leaving 9 bases between. This CDR3 spans 15 amino acids. In germline, CDR1 is SGDLS, CDR2 YYNGEE. The CDR3 bases are TGTGCCAGCAGCGTAGGGGGAGGCGATAATTCACCCCTCCACTTT. As protein: CASSVGGGDNSPLHF.

The chain recombines TRBV10-1 with TRBJ2-1; 8 nucleotides agree with TRBD2. The V gene end was trimmed by 11 bases and the J gene end by 4 bases; junction bases not matched to a gene: 10. The CDR3 is 14 residues long. Germline CDR1 is WNHNN and CDR2 is SYGVQD (reference sequence). This CDR3 reads CASPRASGYNEQFF. The CDR3 nucleotides are TGCGCCTCACCGCGGGCTAGCGGGTACAATGAGCAGTTCTTC.

This chain connects TRBV28 to TRBJ1-2; a weak D match, TRBD1 (5 bases). Per the germline V gene, CDR1 is MDHEN and CDR2 is SYDVKM. Trimming pared 10 bases from V and 3 bases from J, leaving 18 bases between. The CDR3 totals 14 residues. CDR3 amino acids: CATRPGGGDYGYTF. Here the CDR3 DNA reads TGTGCCACCAGGCCAGGCGGGGGGGACTATGGCTACACCTTC.

The table lists this clone with a count of one. CDR3 loop: CASSPGGGAHEAFF. In DNA, the CDR3 is TGTGCCAGTAGTCCCGGCGGAGGAGCTCATGAAGCTTTCTTT. The chain employs TRBV19 and TRBJ1-1; no reliable D call. CDR1 LNHDA and CDR2 SQIVND come from the germline V gene (reference sequence). The CDR3 runs 14 residues. V was shortened by 5 bases and J by 7 bases, with 17 bases between the two germline ends.

This clone was seen only once. The J gene is TRBJ1-2, the V gene TRBV28, with D possibly being TRBD1 (5 bases). This CDR3 comprises 12 residues. Germline V gene lookup returns CDR1 MDHEN and CDR2 SYDVKM. V was shortened by 5 bases and J by 7 bases, with 11 bases between the two germline ends. Here the CDR3 DNA reads TGTGCCAGCAGTCCCACAGGTTTTGGCTACACCTTC. This encodes CASSPTGFGYTF.

The gene calls are TRBV5-1 and TRBJ1-1, with a possible D match to TRBD1 (6 bases). Trimming removed 1 base from V and 0 bases from J, with 7 bases in between. The CDR3 has 14 residues. The germline V gene encodes CDR1 SGHRS and CDR2 YFSETQ. CDR3 coding DNA: TGCGCCAGCAGCTTGACAGGGATGAACACTGAAGCTTTCTTT. It encodes CASSLTGMNTEAFF.

J is TRBJ1-2 and V is TRBV6-2 or TRBV6-3; weak D call: TRBD1 (5 bases). Trimming pared 5 bases from V and 4 bases from J, leaving 32 bases between. This CDR3 has 20 residues. CDR1 and CDR2 (germline): MNHEY, SVGEGT. The CDR3 DNA sequence: TGTGCCAGCAGTCCCCTTCTTAGCCGGAGACGCGCACAGGAAATCTATGGCTACACCTTC. Its protein product is CASSPLLSRRRAQEIYGYTF.

V gene TRBV4-1 combines with J gene TRBJ2-5, with D possibly being TRBD2 (5 bases). Germline V gives CDR1 MGHRA, CDR2 YSYEKL. V lost 1 base to trimming and J lost 4 bases, with 16 bases between them. The CDR3 has 16 amino acids. The CDR3 DNA follows: TGCGCCAGCAGCCAAGGTTCTGCTTTCGGAGGAGAGACCCAGTACTTC. Amino acid sequence: CASSQGSAFGGETQYF.

The chain combines TRBV10-3 with TRBJ2-7; D ambiguous. Trimming took off 3 bases at V and 3 bases at J, with 9 bases between the two ends. The CDR3 runs to 13 residues. The germline CDR1 and CDR2 sequences are ENHRY and SYGVKD. CDR3 loop: CAISDPPSYEQYF. In DNA form, the CDR3 reads TGTGCCATCAGTGACCCCCCCAGCTACGAGCAGTACTTC.

The gene calls are TRBV7-3 and TRBJ2-3, with D unresolved. Germline-derived CDR1 and CDR2 are SGHTA and FQGTGA. The CDR3 is made up of 14 amino acids. V lost 8 bases and J 0 bases, leaving 12 bases between the germline ends. The CDR3 DNA sequence: TGTGCCAGCTCAATCAGCGCTAGCACAGATACGCAGTATTTT. Amino acid sequence: CASSISASTDTQYF.

The gene calls are TRBV10-1 and TRBJ1-2, with D maybe TRBD1 (5 bases). V dropped 3 bases and J dropped 8 bases, with 19 bases sitting between them. The CDR3 has 15 amino acids. Germline CDR1 is WNHNN and CDR2 is SYGVQD (reference sequence). CDR3 in amino acids: CASSESRQSPLGYTF. CDR3 sequence (DNA): TGCGCCAGCAGTGAAAGTCGACAGAGTCCTCTGGGCTACACCTTC.

The chain has TRBV5-1 and TRBJ1-5; 8 bases fit TRBD1. The V gene's germline CDR1 is SGHRS and CDR2 YFSETQ. The trim removed 3 bases at V and 6 bases at J, leaving 5 bases unmatched. CDR3 length equals 14 residues. The CDR3: CASSSGQGGQPQHF. In nucleotides, the CDR3 is TGCGCCAGCAGCTCTGGACAGGGTGGTCAGCCCCAGCATTTT.

This sequence joins TRBV7-3 and TRBJ1-2, with D possibly matching TRBD1 (5 bases). CDR3 length: 16 amino acids. V was trimmed by 2 bases and J by 0 bases, leaving 13 bases between them. Germline lookup yields CDR1 SGHTA and CDR2 FQGTGA. The CDR3 coding sequence is TGTGCCAGCAGCTTATTTGCAGGGCCTACTAACTATGGCTACACCTTC. Its protein is CASSLFAGPTNYGYTF.

The chain recombines TRBV4-2 with TRBJ2-7; the match to TRBD2 covers 15 bases. V gave up 3 bases and J gave up 5 bases; unmatched junction bases: 2. This CDR3 comprises 15 residues. Germline V lookup: CDR1 LGHNA, CDR2 YNFKEQ. CDR3 DNA: TGTGCCAGCAGCCAGGGACTAGCGGGGGGAAACGAGCAGTACTTC. It encodes CASSQGLAGGNEQYF.

The chain combines TRBV11-1 with TRBJ1-1, with 7 bases matching TRBD1. Trimming removed 2 bases from V and 3 bases from J; junction bases left unmatched: 3. The CDR3 is 14 residues long. CDR1 is SGHAT, CDR2 FQDESV, per germline (reference sequence). In nucleotides, the CDR3 is TGTGCCAGCAGCTTATCCGGGACAGACACTGAAGCTTTCTTT. This encodes CASSLSGTDTEAFF.

The table lists this clone with a few counts. This rearrangement joins TRBV7-2 to TRBJ1-1; D is perhaps TRBD1 (6 bases). The V gene lost 5 bases and the J gene lost 7 bases, with 17 bases spanning the gap. Per the germline V gene, CDR1 is SGHTA and CDR2 is FQGNSA. This CDR3 region has 14 residues. DNA of the CDR3: TGTGCCAGCAGCGCCCGGCCCAGGGGCGGTGAAGCTTTCTTT. This gives the protein CASSARPRGGEAFF.